These 18 T cell receptor beta chains were sequenced from one sample in a study of OX40 agonist ivuxolimab in advanced cancers. The protocol was immunoSEQ multiplex PCR, while the TCRdb copy is restricted to in-frame clones and leaves out a portion. The repertoire holds more than 80,000 clones, with about 90% as singletons. The specimen comprised CD4+ or CD8+ T cells sorted from blood, sampled in a trial of the OX40 agonist ivuxolimab. Every receptor here comes from an adult with an advanced solid tumor such as melanoma, head and neck, liver or kidney cancer.

The V call is TRBV6-1, the J call TRBJ1-1, with 8 bases matching TRBD1. This CDR3 comprises 11 residues. The J segment lost 8 bases and the V segment lost 5 bases, leaving 1 base of the junction unmatched. The germline gives CDR1 MNHNS, CDR2 SASEGT. CDR3 DNA sequence: TGTGCCAGCAGTCGGACAGGGGAAGCTTTCTTT. Protein product: CASSRTGEAFF.

This chain links TRBV11-2 with TRBJ2-2; D call uncertain. V was pared by 5 bases and J by 0 bases, with 10 bases between. This CDR3 has 15 residues. Germline V gives CDR1 SGHAT, CDR2 FQNNGV. In DNA form, the CDR3 reads TGTGCCAGCAGCCCCATTAGTTCGAACACCGGGGAGCTGTTTTTT. Amino acids: CASSPISSNTGELFF.

This sequence joins TRBV7-2 and TRBJ1-1; perhaps TRBD1 as D (6 bases). This CDR3 contains 15 residues. Germline CDR1 SGHTA, CDR2 FQGNSA. V lost 5 bases and J lost 2, with 15 bases in between. CDR3 sequence (DNA): TGTGCCAGCAGCCTTGGTGGACAGATTAACACTGAAGCTTTCTTT. As protein: CASSLGGQINTEAFF.

This chain uses TRBV2 with TRBJ2-3; 11 positions match TRBD2. Germline V gene lookup returns CDR1 SNHLY and CDR2 FYNNEI. The J segment lost 9 bases and the V segment lost 5 bases, leaving 10 bases of the junction unmatched. CDR3 length: 15 amino acids. The CDR3 protein is CASSPSGLAGETQYF. The CDR3, as DNA: TGTGCCAGCAGTCCTTCTGGACTAGCGGGTGAAACGCAGTATTTT.

The rearrangement links TRBV18 to TRBJ2-2; 8 nucleotides line up with TRBD1. The germline CDR1 and CDR2 sequences are KGHSH and LQKENI. The CDR3 totals 13 residues. Trimming cost V 5 bases and J 9 bases; bases outside gene matches: 5. CDR3 in amino acids: CASSETGERELFF. The CDR3 nucleotides are TGTGCCAGCTCAGAGACAGGGGAGAGGGAGCTGTTTTTT. The whole variable domain, filled in from reference TRBV18 and TRBJ2-2, reads NAGVMQNPRHLVRRRGQEARLRCSPMKGHSHVYWYRQLPEEGLKFMVYLQKENIIDESGMPKERFSAEFPKEGPSILRIQQVVRGDSAAYFCASSETGERELFFGEGSRLTVL.

The V call is TRBV27, the J call TRBJ1-2, with D possibly TRBD1 on 6 matching bases. The germline V and J ends were trimmed by 4 bases and 1 base, with 10 bases remaining between them. CDR1 is MNHEY and CDR2 is SMNVEV in the germline V gene (reference sequence). The CDR3 covers 14 residues. In DNA, the CDR3 is TGTGCCAGCAGTTCCACAGGGAGTAACTATGGCTACACCTTC. Translating gives CASSSTGSNYGYTF.

J is TRBJ2-3 and V is TRBV6-1; 9 bases agree with TRBD1. The CDR3 length is 14 residues. The ends lost 5 bases at V and 4 bases at J; junction bases unmatched: 4. Per germline, CDR1 MNHNS and CDR2 SASEGT. CDR3 region: CASSQGQGPDTQYF. The DNA for the CDR3 is TGTGCCAGCAGTCAGGGACAGGGTCCAGATACGCAGTATTTT.

V is TRBV7-6 and J is TRBJ1-5; TRBD1 agrees at 8 bases. The germline CDR1 and CDR2 sequences are SGHVS and FNYEAQ. With 5 bases clipped from V and 0 bases from J, the junction kept 9 bases outside the gene matches. The CDR3 covers 17 residues. In DNA form, the CDR3 reads TGTGCCAGCAGCCCCCCCACAGGGGGAATTAGCAATCAGCCCCAGCATTTT. This codes for CASSPPTGGISNQPQHF.

This clone was found a few times. The rearrangement links TRBV23-1 to TRBJ2-7, with 7 bases fitting TRBD2. TRBV23-1 is identified as an open reading frame with a role that is uncertain. Unmatched junction bases numbered 7, after V lost 3 bases and J lost 2 bases. This CDR3 has 15 amino acids. CDR3 DNA sequence: TGCGCCAGCAGTCAGATTAGCGGGCGCCCCTACGAGCAGTACTTC. It is translated as CASSQISGRPYEQYF.

This chain connects TRBV18 to TRBJ1-1; D not resolved. Germline lookup yields CDR1 KGHSH and CDR2 LQKENI. With 2 bases removed from V and 6 bases from J, the gap between germline ends came to 13 bases. The CDR3 is made up of 14 amino acids. DNA of the CDR3: TGTGCCAGCTCACCAACCACTCCCTCGGCTGAAGCTTTCTTT. Its translation: CASSPTTPSAEAFF.

This chain uses TRBV21-1 with TRBJ2-7; the table's TRBD2 call for D was not verified on the DNA. TRBV21-1 is listed as a pseudogene. The CDR3 runs 13 residues. For the CDR3, the DNA is TGTGCCAGCAGCAAAGACGAGGGAACTAAGCAGTACTTC. Translated, it gives CASSKDEGTKQYF.

J is TRBJ1-4 and V is TRBV19; TRBD1 might be the D (5 bases). The CDR3 consists of 12 residues. Trimming shortened V by 1 base and J by 12 bases, and 9 bases separated the two germline ends. Per germline, CDR1 LNHDA and CDR2 SQIVND (reference sequence). CDR3 region: CASSIVQGELFF. The DNA of the CDR3 is TGTGCCAGTAGTATAGTTCAGGGCGAACTGTTTTTT.

The rearrangement links TRBV20-1 to TRBJ2-1; tentatively, D is TRBD1 (6 bases). CDR1 is DFQATT and CDR2 is SNEGSKA in the germline V gene (reference sequence). The CDR3 extends over 10 amino acids. V lost 5 bases and J 9 bases, leaving 8 bases between the germline ends. The CDR3 DNA follows: TGCAGTGCTCACAGGGTTGAGCAGTTCTTC. Protein product: CSAHRVEQFF.

The chain recombines TRBV19 with TRBJ2-3; 9 bases agree with TRBD2. The germline V gene has CDR1 LNHDA and CDR2 SQIVND (reference sequence). V shed 5 bases and J 2 bases; nucleotides not matched to a gene: 5. The CDR3 consists of 15 residues. The CDR3 DNA sequence: TGTGCCAGTAGTCTGACTAGCGGTTACACAGATACGCAGTATTTT. Its protein is CASSLTSGYTDTQYF.

This rearrangement joins TRBV5-4 to TRBJ1-5; possibly TRBD1 for D (6 bases). The germline CDR1 and CDR2 sequences are SGHNT and YYREEE (reference sequence). V was clipped by 2 bases and J by 0 bases, with 9 bases between them. The CDR3 sequence is 15 residues long. The CDR3 sequence is CASSLGGNSNQPQHF. The CDR3 coding sequence is TGTGCCAGCAGCTTAGGGGGAAATAGCAATCAGCCCCAGCATTTT. Drawing the rest from reference TRBV5-4 and TRBJ1-5, the complete variable domain is ETGVTQSPTHLIKTRGQQVTLRCSSQSGHNTVSWYQQALGQGPQFIFQYYREEENGRGNFPPRFSGLQFPNYSSELNVNALELDDSALYLCASSLGGNSNQPQHFGDGTRLSIL.

There are a few counts of this clone. This chain connects TRBV5-1 to TRBJ1-1; a possible D gene is TRBD1 (6 bases). The CDR3 runs 15 residues. CDR1 is SGHRS, CDR2 YFSETQ, per germline. The V end was cut by 4 bases, the J end by 1 base, with 14 bases between. This CDR3 is CASSPAWGQNTEAFF. In DNA, the CDR3 is TGCGCCAGCAGCCCCGCGTGGGGACAGAACACTGAAGCTTTCTTT.

The chain links TRBV25-1 to TRBJ2-2; D is ambiguous. The CDR3 covers 16 residues. V was clipped by 3 bases and J by 0 bases, with 11 bases between them. Germline assignment: CDR1 MGHDK and CDR2 SYGVNS. CDR3 in DNA: TGTGCCAGCAGTGAGTTCGGCAGGTCGAACACCGGGGAGCTGTTTTTT. Its translation is CASSEFGRSNTGELFF.

The J gene is TRBJ1-5, the V gene TRBV7-9; 11 nucleotides agree with TRBD1. The CDR3 totals 16 residues. Germline values: CDR1 SEHNR, CDR2 FQNEAQ (reference sequence). The V and J ends lost 3 bases and 0 bases, in that order; junction bases with no gene match: 1. Written as DNA, the CDR3 is TGTGCCAGCAGCTTGGGGACAGGGGGTAGCAATCAGCCCCAGCATTTT. It translates to CASSLGTGGSNQPQHF. Supplemented by reference TRBV7-9 and TRBJ1-5, the full variable domain reads DTGVSQNPRHKITKRGQNVTFRCDPISEHNRLYWYRQTLGQGPEFLTYFQNEAQLEKSRLLSDRFSAERPKGSFSTLEIQRTEQGDSAMYLCASSLGTGGSNQPQHFGDGTRLSIL.